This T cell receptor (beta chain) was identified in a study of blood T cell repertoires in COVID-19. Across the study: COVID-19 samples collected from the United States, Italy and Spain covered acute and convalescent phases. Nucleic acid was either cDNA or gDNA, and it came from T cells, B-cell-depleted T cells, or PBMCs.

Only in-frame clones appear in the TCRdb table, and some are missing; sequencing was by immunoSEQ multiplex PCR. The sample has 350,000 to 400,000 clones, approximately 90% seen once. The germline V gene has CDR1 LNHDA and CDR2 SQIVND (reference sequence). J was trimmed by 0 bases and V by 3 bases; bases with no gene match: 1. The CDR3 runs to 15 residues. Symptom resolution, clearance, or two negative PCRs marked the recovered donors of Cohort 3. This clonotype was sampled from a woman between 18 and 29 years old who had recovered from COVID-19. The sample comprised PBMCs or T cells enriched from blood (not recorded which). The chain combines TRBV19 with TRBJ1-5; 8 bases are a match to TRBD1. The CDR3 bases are TGTGCCAGTAGTATGGGACAGGATAGCAATCAGCCCCAGCATTTT. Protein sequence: CASSMGQDSNQPQHF. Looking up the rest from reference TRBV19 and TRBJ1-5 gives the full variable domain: DGGITQSPKYLFRKEGQNVTLSCEQNLNHDAMYWYRQDPGQGLRLIYYSQIVNDFQKGDIAEGYSVSREKKESFPLTVTSAQKNPTAFYLCASSMGQDSNQPQHFGDGTRLSIL.